This TCR beta chain was identified during a study of response to subunit inactivated influenza vaccine. Findings and limits, study-wide: Seasonal influenza vaccination, on each occasion, was suggested by the authors to recruit few new T cells.

Worth noting for this clonotype: Antigen: not known.

TCRdb recomputed calls from the RT-PCR reads with MiXCR, one row per CDR3 protein. Of about 780,000 distinct CDR3 sequences in the sample, around a sixth were seen once. Germline loops: CDR1 SGHRS, CDR2 YFSETQ. The CDR3 extends over 19 amino acids. Trimming took off 0 bases at V and 4 bases at J, with 23 bases between the two ends. The sample in question was PBMCs from blood, obtained 5 days after vaccination. The V and J genes are TRBV5-1 and TRBJ2-1; D might be TRBD2 (5 bases). The sequence was collected from a man over 45 who received an inactivated influenza vaccine. The chain's CDR3 is CASSLALWSDRGNYNEQFF. CDR3 nucleotide sequence: TGCGCCAGCAGCTTGGCCCTCTGGTCAGACCGAGGGAATTACAATGAGCAGTTCTTC. Full variable domain (missing parts from reference TRBV5-1 and TRBJ2-1): KAGVTQTPRYLIKTRGQQVTLSCSPISGHRSVSWYQQTPGQGLQFLFEYFSETQRNKGNFPGRFSGRQFSNSRSEMNVSTLELGDSALYLCASSLALWSDRGNYNEQFFGPGTRLTVL.